Detailed here is one T cell receptor (beta chain). This sample was included in a study of blood T cell repertoires in COVID-19. Background on the study: From the United States, Italy and Spain came samples of acute and convalescent COVID-19.

Source study methods: For nucleated cells, counts were estimated from reference gene primer amplification. Here immunoSEQ multiplex PCR was the method, and the copy in TCRdb shows in-frame clones only, minus some. V and J calls and clone size are copied from that table; D and trimming were computed from the DNA. The table records approximately 140,000 clones, 88% of them present only once. It was during active infection that Seattle patients were enrolled and then longitudinally followed. The CDR3 runs 13 residues. Trimming left V 7 bases short and J 2 bases short, with 12 bases between. The germline gives CDR1 SGDLS, CDR2 YYNGEE.

The clonotype originates from a human donor with COVID-19, enrolled during active disease. The donor label of this sample is uncertain. Sequenced material: peripheral blood. This sequence joins TRBV9 and TRBJ1-2, with D unresolved. The CDR3 bases are TGTGCCAGCTCCTCCGGGGAAAACTATGGCTACACCTTC. The encoded protein is CASSSGENYGYTF. Looking up the rest from reference TRBV9 and TRBJ1-2 gives the full variable domain: DSGVTQTPKHLITATGQRVTLRCSPRSGDLSVYWYQQSLDQGLQFLIQYYNGEERAKGNILERFSAQQFPDLHSELNLSSLELGDSALYFCASSSGENYGYTFGSGTRLTVV.